The present T cell receptor beta chain was sequenced within a study of cytomegalovirus exposure and HLA in healthy donors. This clone was seen more than once but under ten times. Its matching antigen is unknown. This table comes from immunoSEQ multiplex PCR, and its TCRdb copy is limited to in-frame clones, with some not included. The sample yields about 200,000 clones, about 81% seen once. Study-wide results and limits: One later analysis, an examination of the 100 to 150 validation repertoires, found that first-cohort TCR clusters tended to co-occur in them.

Germline assignment: CDR1 SEHNR and CDR2 FQNEAQ (reference sequence). V shed 3 bases, J shed 6 bases, and the junction held 8 bases outside the gene matches. The CDR3 runs to 15 residues. This clonotype originated in a young woman in good health and CMV-seronegative. Sequencing was performed on PBMCs. V gene TRBV7-9 combines with J gene TRBJ2-7; TRBD1 matches 10 bases. The CDR3 DNA reads as TGTGCCAGCAGCTTCCGGGACAGGGGATCTGGCGAGCAGTACTTC. This translates into CASSFRDRGSGEQYF.